Presented here are 13 T cell receptor beta chains from one specimen sequenced in a study of beta chain features in type 1 diabetes. General study results and limits: A moderate, significant TCRB CDR3 shortening appeared in type 1 diabetes across four CD4+ subsets.

TCRB transcripts that were expressed got sequenced, as all of the isolated RNA had been reverse transcribed. Sequencing used immunoSEQ multiplex PCR; TCRdb keeps in-frame clones, though not all of them. The top ten hold 0.035% to 0.045% of the sample, which has 500,000 to 850,000 clones, over 11% seen once. Which antigens these TCRs recognize remains unknown. Sequencing was performed on naive CD4+ T cells from blood. These receptors were collected from a young man with type 1 diabetes.

This clone was detected only a few times. The V gene is TRBV30, the J gene TRBJ1-5, with TRBD1 identical over 8 bases. The CDR3 covers 14 residues. With V trimmed by 2 bases and J by 7 bases, 7 bases remained unmatched. CDR1 and CDR2 from the germline V gene are GTSNPN and SVGIG (reference sequence). CDR3 sequence: CAWSLNRGVQPQHF. The CDR3 bases are TGTGCCTGGAGTCTCAACAGGGGGGTGCAGCCCCAGCATTTT.

There are a few counts of this clone. The chain has TRBV9 and TRBJ1-2; 7 nucleotides align to TRBD1. Trimming cost V 6 bases and J 3 bases; bases outside gene matches: 17. This CDR3 has 17 amino acids. CDR1 is SGDLS, CDR2 YYNGEE, per germline. The CDR3 DNA reads TGTGCCAGCAAAACAGGACAGGCCAACAGGAGGGACTATGGCTACACCTTC. It codes for CASKTGQANRRDYGYTF. The whole variable domain, remainder taken from reference TRBV9 and TRBJ1-2, is DSGVTQTPKHLITATGQRVTLRCSPRSGDLSVYWYQQSLDQGLQFLIQYYNGEERAKGNILERFSAQQFPDLHSELNLSSLELGDSALYFCASKTGQANRRDYGYTFGSGTRLTVV.

The gene calls are TRBV7-8 and TRBJ1-5, with D possibly TRBD1 on 5 matching bases. This CDR3 has 14 amino acids. Germline V gene sequence: CDR1 SGHVS, CDR2 FQNEAQ. The V and J ends lost 7 bases and 5 bases respectively, with 15 bases between them. In DNA, the CDR3 is TGTGCCAGCACCCCCAGGGCGCGCCATCAGCCCCAGCATTTT. This gives the protein CASTPRARHQPQHF.

This clone came up a few times. This sequence joins TRBV30 and TRBJ2-7, with 8 bases fitting TRBD2. Looked up from germline, CDR1 is GTSNPN and CDR2 is SVGIG (reference sequence). The V and J ends lost 5 bases and 4 bases, in that order; junction bases with no gene match: 10. This CDR3 comprises 14 residues. The CDR3 is CAWDLAGGSYEQYF. The CDR3 nucleotides are TGTGCCTGGGACCTGGCGGGGGGATCTTACGAGCAGTACTTC.

This clone was detected a few times. The chain employs TRBV10-3 and TRBJ2-1, with 8 bases that match TRBD2. V lost 3 bases and J lost 3; bases outside the gene matches: 7. This CDR3 is 16 amino acids long. CDR1 is ENHRY, CDR2 SYGVKD, per germline. The CDR3 sequence is CAISDGGAGGYNEQFF. CDR3 sequence (DNA): TGTGCCATCAGTGACGGTGGTGCGGGGGGCTACAATGAGCAGTTCTTC.

This clone turned up a few times. V usage is TRBV19 and J usage is TRBJ1-5; D perhaps matches TRBD1 (6 bases). The germline gives CDR1 LNHDA, CDR2 SQIVND (reference sequence). V shed 5 bases and J shed 0 bases, with 17 bases lying between them. There are 17 residues in the CDR3. The CDR3 DNA reads as TGTGCCAGTAGTCCTACAGGGACGGGATATAGCAATCAGCCCCAGCATTTT. It translates to CASSPTGTGYSNQPQHF.

This chain uses TRBV25-1 with TRBJ1-5; 9 nucleotides align to TRBD1. V gave up 1 base and J gave up 7 bases; unmatched junction bases: 5. The CDR3 consists of 15 residues. CDR1 MGHDK and CDR2 SYGVNS come from the germline V gene. The CDR3 DNA follows: TGTGCCAGCAGTGAATCGGACAGGGGATGGCAGCCCCAGCATTTT. This gives the protein CASSESDRGWQPQHF.

This clone has only a few counts. V gene TRBV18 combines with J gene TRBJ2-5, with 8 bases that match TRBD2. The CDR3 is 16 residues long. V lost 3 bases, J lost 0 bases, and 6 bases stayed unmatched. Germline V lookup: CDR1 KGHSH, CDR2 LQKENI. The CDR3 nucleotides read TGTGCCAGCTCACCGAACAGCGGGGGATACCAAGAGACCCAGTACTTC. Protein product: CASSPNSGGYQETQYF.

The chain is built from TRBV4-3 and TRBJ2-7, with 9 positions matching TRBD1. The CDR3 extends over 14 amino acids. The germline CDR1 and CDR2 sequences are LGHNA and YSLEER. The V and J ends lost 4 bases and 3 bases, in that order; junction bases with no gene match: 4. The CDR3, as DNA: TGCGCCAGCAGCCGGACGGGACAGGGCTACGAGCAGTACTTC. It yields the protein CASSRTGQGYEQYF.

This clone was observed a few times. J is TRBJ2-5 and V is TRBV5-1; TRBD1 agrees at 7 bases. From germline, CDR1 is SGHRS and CDR2 YFSETQ. The CDR3 has 14 residues. V was pared by 7 bases and J by 5 bases, with 11 bases of the junction left unmatched. The CDR3 nucleotides read TGCGCCAGCGGACGACAGGGAGTTGGGGAGACCCAGTACTTC. Translating gives CASGRQGVGETQYF.

The V call is TRBV11-2, the J call TRBJ1-5; D perhaps matches TRBD1 (6 bases). The CDR3 is 16 residues long. Looked up from germline, CDR1 is SGHAT and CDR2 is FQNNGV. Deletions cut 1 base from V and 9 bases from J, with 19 bases between. The CDR3 loop is CASSLGPTGGGLPQHF. The CDR3 bases are TGTGCCAGCAGCTTAGGTCCCACCGGGGGCGGCCTGCCCCAGCATTTT.

CDR3 amino acids: CACGTGGRNQPQHF. The CDR3 region has the DNA TGTGCCTGCGGGACAGGGGGTCGCAATCAGCCCCAGCATTTT. V is TRBV30 and J is TRBJ1-5; TRBD1 aligns across 11 bases. V was pared by 6 bases and J by 2 bases, with 3 bases of the junction left unmatched. Germline lookup yields CDR1 GTSNPN and CDR2 SVGIG (reference sequence). CDR3 length: 14 residues.

This clone came up a few times. A much larger clone is a single base away; this may be a read error. This same CDR3 is encoded by further DNA sequences in the sample. The rearrangement links TRBV7-2 to TRBJ2-1, with D unresolved. V was cut by 3 bases and J by 7 bases, with 4 bases left in between. This CDR3 is 11 amino acids long. The V gene's germline CDR1 is SGHTA and CDR2 FQGNSA. The CDR3 DNA reads TGTGCCAGCAGCTTTTATAATGAGCAGTTCTTC. Its translation: CASSFYNEQFF.